This T cell receptor (beta chain) was identified in a study of blood T cell repertoires in COVID-19. TCRdb keeps only in-frame clones here, not all; method: immunoSEQ multiplex PCR. In the table there are about 130,000 clones, approximately 84% of which are singletons. CDR1 GTSNPN and CDR2 SVGIG come from the germline V gene (reference sequence). The CDR3 extends over 13 amino acids. Trimming took off 4 bases at V and 7 bases at J, with 13 bases between the two ends. Specimen: peripheral blood. This sequence joins TRBV30 and TRBJ1-4; D perhaps matches TRBD1 (6 bases). The source is a human donor in a cohort sampled during active COVID-19. The CDR3, as DNA: TGTGCCTGGATGGGGGCCAGGGGTGAAAAACTGTTTTTT. Its protein product is CAWMGARGEKLFF. Complete variable domain (other parts from reference TRBV30 and TRBJ1-4): SQTIHQWPATLVQPVGSPLSLECTVEGTSNPNLYWYRQAAGRGLQLLFYSVGIGQISSEVPQNLSASRPQDRQFILSSKKLLLSDSGFYLCAWMGARGEKLFFGSGTQLSVL.